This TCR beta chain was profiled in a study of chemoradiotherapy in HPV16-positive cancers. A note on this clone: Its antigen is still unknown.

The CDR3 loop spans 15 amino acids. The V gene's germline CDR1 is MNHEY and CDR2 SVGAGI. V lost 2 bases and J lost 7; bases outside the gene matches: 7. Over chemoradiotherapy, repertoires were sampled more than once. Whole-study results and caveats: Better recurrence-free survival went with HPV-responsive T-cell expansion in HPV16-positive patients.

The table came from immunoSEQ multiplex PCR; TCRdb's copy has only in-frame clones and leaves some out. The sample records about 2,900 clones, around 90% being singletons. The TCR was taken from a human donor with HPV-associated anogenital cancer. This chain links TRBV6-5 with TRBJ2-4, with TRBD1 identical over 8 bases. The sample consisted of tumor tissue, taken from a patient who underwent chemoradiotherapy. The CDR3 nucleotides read TGTGCCAGCAGTTACCTCGGACAGGGCACCAACATTCAGTACTTC. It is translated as CASSYLGQGTNIQYF.